This TCR beta chain was sequenced for a study of blood T cell repertoires in COVID-19. Study-wide background: COVID-19 samples, acute and convalescent, were from the United States, Italy and Spain.

Enrolled through a virtual design, the participants were between roughly 18 and 100 years of age and came from about two dozen US areas. As originally analysed: By means of reference gene primer amplification, nucleated cell counts were estimated. Here immunoSEQ multiplex PCR was the method, and the copy in TCRdb shows in-frame clones only, minus some. The V and J calls and clone size come from that table; D and trimming were worked out from the DNA. The sample lists 250,000 to 300,000 clones, about 88% occurring once. Trimming took off 4 bases at V and 4 bases at J, with 14 bases between the two ends. Germline loops: CDR1 SGDLS, CDR2 YYNGEE. This CDR3 has 14 amino acids.

This TCR came from a man aged 25-40 years with acute COVID-19. The chain combines TRBV9 with TRBJ2-5, with TRBD1 as a possible D gene (6 bases). The sequenced sample was PBMCs or T cells enriched from blood (not recorded which). CDR3 nucleotides: TGTGCCAGCAGCCCGCGTCAGGGGAGAGAGACCCAGTACTTC. Translated: CASSPRQGRETQYF. The whole variable domain, remainder taken from reference TRBV9 and TRBJ2-5, is DSGVTQTPKHLITATGQRVTLRCSPRSGDLSVYWYQQSLDQGLQFLIQYYNGEERAKGNILERFSAQQFPDLHSELNLSSLELGDSALYFCASSPRQGRETQYFGPGTRLLVL.